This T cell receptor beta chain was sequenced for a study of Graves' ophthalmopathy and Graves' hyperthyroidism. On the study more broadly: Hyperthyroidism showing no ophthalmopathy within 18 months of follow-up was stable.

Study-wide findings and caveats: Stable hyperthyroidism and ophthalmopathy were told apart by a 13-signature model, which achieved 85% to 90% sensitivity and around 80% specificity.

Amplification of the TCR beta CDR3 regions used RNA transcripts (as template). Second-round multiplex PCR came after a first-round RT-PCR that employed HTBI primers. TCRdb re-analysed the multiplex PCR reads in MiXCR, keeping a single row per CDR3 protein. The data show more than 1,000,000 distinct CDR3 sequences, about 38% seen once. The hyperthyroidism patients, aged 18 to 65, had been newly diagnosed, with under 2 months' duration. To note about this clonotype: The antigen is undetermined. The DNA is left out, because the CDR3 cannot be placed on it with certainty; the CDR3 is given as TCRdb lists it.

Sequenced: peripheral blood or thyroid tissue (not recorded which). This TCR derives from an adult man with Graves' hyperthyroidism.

The CDR3 loop is CASIYLCSVTRDFEQYF. The chain links TRBV25-1 to TRBJ2-7. The CDR3 length equals 17 residues, ends included. Per the germline V gene, CDR1 is MGHDK and CDR2 is SYGVNS.